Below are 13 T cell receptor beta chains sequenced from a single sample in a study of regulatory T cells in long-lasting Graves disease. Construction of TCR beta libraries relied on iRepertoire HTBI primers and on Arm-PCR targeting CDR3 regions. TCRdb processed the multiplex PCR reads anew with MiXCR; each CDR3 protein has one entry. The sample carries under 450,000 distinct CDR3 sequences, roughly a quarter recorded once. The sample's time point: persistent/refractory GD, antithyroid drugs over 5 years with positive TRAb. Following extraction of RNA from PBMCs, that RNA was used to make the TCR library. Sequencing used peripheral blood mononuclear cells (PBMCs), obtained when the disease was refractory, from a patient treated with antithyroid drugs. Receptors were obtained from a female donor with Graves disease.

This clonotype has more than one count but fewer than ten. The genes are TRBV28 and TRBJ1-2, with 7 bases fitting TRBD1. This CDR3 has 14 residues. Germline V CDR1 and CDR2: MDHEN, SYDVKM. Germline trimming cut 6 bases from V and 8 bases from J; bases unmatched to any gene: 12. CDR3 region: CASSFDRASGGYTF. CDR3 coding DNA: TGTGCCAGCAGCTTCGACAGGGCGAGTGGGGGCTACACCTTC.

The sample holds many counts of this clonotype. In nucleotides, the CDR3 is TGTGCCAGCAGTCCCGGGTCGGGCAACCCCTATGGCTACACCTTC. It specifies CASSPGSGNPYGYTF. The rearrangement joins TRBV12-3 or TRBV12-4 to TRBJ1-2; D gene unclear. V gave up 5 bases and J gave up 4 bases, with 17 bases separating them. This CDR3 spans 15 amino acids.

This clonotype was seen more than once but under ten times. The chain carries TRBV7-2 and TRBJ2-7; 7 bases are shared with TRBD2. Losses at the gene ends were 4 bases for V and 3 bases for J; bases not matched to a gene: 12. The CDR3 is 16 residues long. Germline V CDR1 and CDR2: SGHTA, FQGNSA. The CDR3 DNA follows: TGTGCCAGCAGCTCTTCCTTGGCGGGAGTGGGCTACGAGCAGTACTTC. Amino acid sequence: CASSSSLAGVGYEQYF.

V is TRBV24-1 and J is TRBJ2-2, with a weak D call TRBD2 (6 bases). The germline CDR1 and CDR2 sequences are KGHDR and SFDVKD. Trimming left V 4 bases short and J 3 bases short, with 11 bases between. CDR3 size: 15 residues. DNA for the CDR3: TGTGCCACCAGTGAGACGGGACTTCACACCGGGGAGCTGTTTTTT. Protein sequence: CATSETGLHTGELFF.

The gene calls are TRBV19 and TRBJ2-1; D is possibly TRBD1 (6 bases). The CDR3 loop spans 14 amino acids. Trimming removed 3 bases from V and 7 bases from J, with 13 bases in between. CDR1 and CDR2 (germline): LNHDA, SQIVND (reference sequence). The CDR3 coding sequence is TGTGCCAGTAGTATCTCGACAGGCCGGAATGAGCAGTTCTTC. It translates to CASSISTGRNEQFF.

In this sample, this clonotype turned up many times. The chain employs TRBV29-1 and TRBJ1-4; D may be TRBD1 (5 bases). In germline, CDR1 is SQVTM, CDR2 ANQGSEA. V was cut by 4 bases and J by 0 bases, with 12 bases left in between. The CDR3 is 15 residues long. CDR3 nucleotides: TGCAGCGTTGCGGGCAGGGATGCAACTAATGAAAAACTGTTTTTT. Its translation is CSVAGRDATNEKLFF.

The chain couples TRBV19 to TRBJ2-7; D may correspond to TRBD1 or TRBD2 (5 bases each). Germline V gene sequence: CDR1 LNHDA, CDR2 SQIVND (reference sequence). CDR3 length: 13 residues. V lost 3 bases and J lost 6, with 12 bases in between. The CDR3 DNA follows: TGTGCCAGTAGTATCATGGTTGGGGGCGAGCAGTACTTC. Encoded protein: CASSIMVGGEQYF.

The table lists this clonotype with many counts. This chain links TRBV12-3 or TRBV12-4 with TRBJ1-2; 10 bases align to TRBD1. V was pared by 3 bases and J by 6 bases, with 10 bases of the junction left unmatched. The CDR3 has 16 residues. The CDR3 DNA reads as TGTGCCAGCAGTTTCAGGCCCACTGACAGGGGGCATGGCTACACCTTC. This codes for CASSFRPTDRGHGYTF.

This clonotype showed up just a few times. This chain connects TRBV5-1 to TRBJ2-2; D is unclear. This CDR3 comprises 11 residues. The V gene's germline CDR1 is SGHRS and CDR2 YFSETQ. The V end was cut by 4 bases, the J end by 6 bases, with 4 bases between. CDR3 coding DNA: TGCGCCAGCAGCACCCCCGGGGAGCTGTTTTTT. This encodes CASSTPGELFF.

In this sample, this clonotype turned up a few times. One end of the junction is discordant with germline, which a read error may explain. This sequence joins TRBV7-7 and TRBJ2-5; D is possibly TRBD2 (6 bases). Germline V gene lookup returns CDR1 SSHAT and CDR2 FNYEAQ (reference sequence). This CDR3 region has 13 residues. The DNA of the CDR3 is TGTGCTAGCAGGCTTGAGGGAGGAGAGACCCAGTACTTT. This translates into CASRLEGGETQYF.

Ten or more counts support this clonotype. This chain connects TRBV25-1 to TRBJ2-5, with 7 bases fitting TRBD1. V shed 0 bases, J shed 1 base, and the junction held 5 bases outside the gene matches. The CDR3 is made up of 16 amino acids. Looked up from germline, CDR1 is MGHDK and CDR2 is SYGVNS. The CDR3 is CASSEYGQGVQETQYF. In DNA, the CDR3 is TGTGCCAGCAGTGAATATGGGCAGGGGGTCCAAGAGACCCAGTACTTC.

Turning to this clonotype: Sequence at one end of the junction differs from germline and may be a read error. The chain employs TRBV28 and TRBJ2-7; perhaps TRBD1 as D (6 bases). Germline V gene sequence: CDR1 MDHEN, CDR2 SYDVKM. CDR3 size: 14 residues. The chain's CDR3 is CAGSLYGQHYGQYF. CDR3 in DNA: TGTGCCGGCAGTTTATACGGACAGCACTACGGGCAGTACTTC. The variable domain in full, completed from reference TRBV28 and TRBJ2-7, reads DVKVTQSSRYLVKRTGEKVFLECVQDMDHENMFWYRQDPGLGLRLIYFSYDVKMKEKGDIPEGYSVSREKKERFSLILESASTNQTSMYLCAGSLYGQHYGQYFGPGTRLTVT.

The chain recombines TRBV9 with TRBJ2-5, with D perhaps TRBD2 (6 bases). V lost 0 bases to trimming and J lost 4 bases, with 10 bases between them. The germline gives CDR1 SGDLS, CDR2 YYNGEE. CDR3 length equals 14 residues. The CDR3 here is CASSVEGRGETQYF. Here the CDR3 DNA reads TGTGCCAGCAGCGTAGAAGGGCGGGGAGAGACCCAGTACTTC.